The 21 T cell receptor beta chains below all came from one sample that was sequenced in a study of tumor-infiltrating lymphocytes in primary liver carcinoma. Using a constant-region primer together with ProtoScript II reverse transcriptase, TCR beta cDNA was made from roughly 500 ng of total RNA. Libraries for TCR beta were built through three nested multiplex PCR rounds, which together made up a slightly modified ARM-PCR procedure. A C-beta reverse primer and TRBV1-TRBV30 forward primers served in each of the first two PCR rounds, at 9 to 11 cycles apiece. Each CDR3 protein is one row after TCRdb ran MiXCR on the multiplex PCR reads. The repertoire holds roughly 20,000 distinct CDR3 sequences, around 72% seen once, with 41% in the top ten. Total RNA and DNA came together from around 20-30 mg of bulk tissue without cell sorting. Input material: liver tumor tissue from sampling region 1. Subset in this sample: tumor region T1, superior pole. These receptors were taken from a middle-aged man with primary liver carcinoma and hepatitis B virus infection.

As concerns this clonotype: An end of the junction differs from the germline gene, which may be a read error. CDR3 sequence: CNAFGTENSYNEQFF. In DNA, the CDR3 is TGCAATGCTTTCGGGACAGAAAACTCCTACAATGAGCAGTTCTTC. V usage is TRBV20-1 and J usage is TRBJ2-1; 7 bases agree with TRBD1. Germline assignment: CDR1 DFQATT and CDR2 SNEGSKA (reference sequence). The CDR3 runs to 15 residues.

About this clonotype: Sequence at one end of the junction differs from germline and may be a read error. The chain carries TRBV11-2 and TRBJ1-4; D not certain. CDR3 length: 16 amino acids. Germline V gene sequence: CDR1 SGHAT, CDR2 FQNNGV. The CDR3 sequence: CATSKTPGGTNEKLSF. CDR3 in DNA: TGTGCCACCAGCAAGACACCAGGAGGAACAAATGAAAAACTGTCTTTT.

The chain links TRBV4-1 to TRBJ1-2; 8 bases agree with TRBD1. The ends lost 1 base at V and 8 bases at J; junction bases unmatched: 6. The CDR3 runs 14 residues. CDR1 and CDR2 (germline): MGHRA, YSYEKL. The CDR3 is CASSQGDRNCGYTF. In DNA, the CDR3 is TGCGCCAGCAGCCAAGGGGACAGGAATTGCGGCTACACCTTC.

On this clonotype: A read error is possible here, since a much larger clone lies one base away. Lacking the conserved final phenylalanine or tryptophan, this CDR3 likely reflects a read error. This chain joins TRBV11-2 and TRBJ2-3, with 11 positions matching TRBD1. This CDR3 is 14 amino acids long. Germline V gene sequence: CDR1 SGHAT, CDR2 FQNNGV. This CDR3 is CAGSKGQGADAQYL. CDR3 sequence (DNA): TGTGCCGGTAGCAAAGGACAGGGGGCAGATGCGCAGTATCTT.

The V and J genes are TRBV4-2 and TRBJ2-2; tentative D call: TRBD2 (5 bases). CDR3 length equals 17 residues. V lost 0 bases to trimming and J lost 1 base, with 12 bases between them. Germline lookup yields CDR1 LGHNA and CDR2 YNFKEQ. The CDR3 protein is CASSQDSEGMNTGELFF. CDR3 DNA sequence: TGTGCCAGCAGCCAAGATAGTGAGGGCATGAACACCGGGGAGCTGTTTTTT.

DNA for the CDR3: TGCAGTGCTAGAGGTCTCACTAGCAGTGATTCGGAGACCCAGTACTTC. This codes for CSARGLTSSDSETQYF. V is TRBV20-1 and J is TRBJ2-5, with a tentative D call TRBD2 (6 bases). The germline V gene has CDR1 DFQATT and CDR2 SNEGSKA (reference sequence). With 1 base removed from V and 5 bases from J, the gap between germline ends came to 20 bases. The CDR3 contains 16 residues.

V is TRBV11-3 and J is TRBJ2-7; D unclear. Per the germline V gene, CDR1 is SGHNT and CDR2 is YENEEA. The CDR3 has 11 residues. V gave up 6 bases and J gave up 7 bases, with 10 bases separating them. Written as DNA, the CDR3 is TGTGCCAGCAGTCTCCAGAGGGAGCAGTACTTC. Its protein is CASSLQREQYF.

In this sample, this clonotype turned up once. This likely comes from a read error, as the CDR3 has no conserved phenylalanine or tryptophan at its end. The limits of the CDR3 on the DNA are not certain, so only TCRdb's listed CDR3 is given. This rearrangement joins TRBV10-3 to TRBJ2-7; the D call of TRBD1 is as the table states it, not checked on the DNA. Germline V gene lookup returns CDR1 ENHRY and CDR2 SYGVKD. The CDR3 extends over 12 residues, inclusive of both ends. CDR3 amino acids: CAISVAGQERYL.

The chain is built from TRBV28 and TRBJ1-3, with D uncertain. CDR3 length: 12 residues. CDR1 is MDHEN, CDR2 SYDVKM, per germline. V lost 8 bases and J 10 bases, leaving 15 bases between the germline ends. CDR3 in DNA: TGTGCCAGCTACGTCTCTGGAATGACCATATATTTT. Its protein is CASYVSGMTIYF.

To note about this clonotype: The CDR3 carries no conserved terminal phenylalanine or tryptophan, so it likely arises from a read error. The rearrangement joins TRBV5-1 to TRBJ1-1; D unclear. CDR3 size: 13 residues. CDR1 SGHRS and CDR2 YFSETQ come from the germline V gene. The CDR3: CASRLAGNTEAFY. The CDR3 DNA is TGCGCCAGCAGATTGGCCGGGAACACTGAAGCTTTCTAT.

CDR3: CASSQKDRDSYEQYF. The CDR3 DNA sequence: TGCGCCAGCAGCCAAAAGGACAGGGACTCCTACGAGCAGTACTTC. This chain uses TRBV4-1 with TRBJ2-7; TRBD1 agrees at 8 bases. This CDR3 is built from 15 residues. V was pared by 2 bases and J by 0 bases, with 3 bases of the junction left unmatched. CDR1 and CDR2 from the germline V gene are MGHRA and YSYEKL.

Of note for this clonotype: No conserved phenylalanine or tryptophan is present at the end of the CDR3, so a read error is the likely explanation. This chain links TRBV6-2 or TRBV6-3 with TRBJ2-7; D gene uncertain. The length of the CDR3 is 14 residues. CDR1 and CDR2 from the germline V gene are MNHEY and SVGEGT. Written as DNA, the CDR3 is TGTGTCAGCAGGAAACAGTTTCCACCCTACGAGCAGTACATC. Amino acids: CVSRKQFPPYEQYI.

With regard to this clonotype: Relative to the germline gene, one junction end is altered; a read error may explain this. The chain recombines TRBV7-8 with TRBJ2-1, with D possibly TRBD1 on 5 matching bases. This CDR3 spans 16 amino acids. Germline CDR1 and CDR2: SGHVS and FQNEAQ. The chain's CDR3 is CADSSDFGGTYSEQFF. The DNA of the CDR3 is TGTGCCGACAGCTCTGACTTCGGCGGTACCTACAGTGAGCAGTTCTTC.

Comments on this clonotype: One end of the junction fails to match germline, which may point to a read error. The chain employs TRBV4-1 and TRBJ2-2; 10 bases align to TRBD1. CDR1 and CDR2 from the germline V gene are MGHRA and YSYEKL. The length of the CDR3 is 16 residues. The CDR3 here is CVSNDLDRGLTGELFF. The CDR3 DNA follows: TGCGTCAGCAACGATCTGGACAGGGGGTTGACTGGGGAGCTGTTTTTT.

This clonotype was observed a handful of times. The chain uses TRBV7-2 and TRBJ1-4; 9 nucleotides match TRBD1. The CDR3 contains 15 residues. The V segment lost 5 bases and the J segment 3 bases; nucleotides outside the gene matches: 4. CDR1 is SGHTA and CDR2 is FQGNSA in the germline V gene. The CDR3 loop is CASSPDRGANEKLFF. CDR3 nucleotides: TGTGCCAGCAGCCCGGACAGGGGCGCTAATGAAAAACTGTTTTTT.

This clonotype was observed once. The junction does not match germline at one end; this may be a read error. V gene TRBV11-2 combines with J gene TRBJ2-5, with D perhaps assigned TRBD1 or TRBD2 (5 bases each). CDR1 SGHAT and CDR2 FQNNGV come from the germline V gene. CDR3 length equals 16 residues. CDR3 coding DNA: TGTGTCAGCAGCCTAACAGCACGGGGCTCGGGGGAGACCCAGTACTTC. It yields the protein CVSSLTARGSGETQYF.

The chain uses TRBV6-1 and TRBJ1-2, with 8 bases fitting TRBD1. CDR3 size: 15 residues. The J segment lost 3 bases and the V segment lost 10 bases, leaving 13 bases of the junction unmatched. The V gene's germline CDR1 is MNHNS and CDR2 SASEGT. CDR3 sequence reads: CATGQGAGWDYGYTF. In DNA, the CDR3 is TGTGCCACAGGGCAGGGGGCGGGCTGGGACTATGGCTACACCTTC.

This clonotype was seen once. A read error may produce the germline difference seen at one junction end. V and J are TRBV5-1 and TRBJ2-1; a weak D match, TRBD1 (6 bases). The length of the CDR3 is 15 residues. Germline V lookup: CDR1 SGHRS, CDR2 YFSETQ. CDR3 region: CACSLDSSSYNEQFF. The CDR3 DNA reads TGCGCCTGCAGCTTGGACAGTTCCTCCTACAATGAGCAATTCTTC.

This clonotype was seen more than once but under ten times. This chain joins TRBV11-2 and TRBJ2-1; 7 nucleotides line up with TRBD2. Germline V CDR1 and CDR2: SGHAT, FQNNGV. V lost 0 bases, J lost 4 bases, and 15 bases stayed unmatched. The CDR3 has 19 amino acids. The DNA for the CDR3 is TGTGCCAGCAGCTTAGATGGGCGATTCGGGGGGACCCTATACAATGAGCAGTTCTTC. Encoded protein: CASSLDGRFGGTLYNEQFF.

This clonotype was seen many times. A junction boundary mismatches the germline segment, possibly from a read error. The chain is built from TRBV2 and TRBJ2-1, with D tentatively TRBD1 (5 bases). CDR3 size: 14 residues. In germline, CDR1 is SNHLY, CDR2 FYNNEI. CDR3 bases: TGCGCCAGCAGCGATCAGGGCCCCTCGACTGAGCAGCTCTTC. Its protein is CASSDQGPSTEQLF.

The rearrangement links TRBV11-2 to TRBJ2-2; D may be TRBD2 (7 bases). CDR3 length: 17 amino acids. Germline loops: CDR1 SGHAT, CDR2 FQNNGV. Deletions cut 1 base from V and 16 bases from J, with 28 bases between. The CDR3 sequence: CASSLALGGADTGGPFF. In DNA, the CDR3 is TGTGCCAGCAGCTTAGCATTGGGAGGGGCGGACACCGGGGGGCCGTTTTTT. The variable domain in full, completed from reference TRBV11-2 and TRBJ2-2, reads EAGVAQSPRYKIIEKRQSVAFWCNPISGHATLYWYQQILGQGPKLLIQFQNNGVVDDSQLPKDRFSAERLKGVDSTLKIQPAKLEDSAVYLCASSLALGGADTGGPFFGEGSRLTVL.